A selection of T cell receptor beta chains follows, all from one sample in a study of monozygotic twins with inflammatory bowel disease. From the 5' RACE reads, TCRdb lists one entry per CDR3 protein and no DNA. With 300,000 to 350,000 distinct CDR3 sequences in the sample, the ten largest clones hold over 2%. Source material: blood. The receptors come from a human donor with ulcerative colitis or Crohn's disease, or a healthy co-twin of an affected twin (not recorded which). Both conserved end residues are part of each CDR3. The order of the fields is V gene, J gene, CDR3 protein.

V gene: TRBV6-6
J gene: TRBJ2-5
CDR3 protein: CASSLHLKETQYF

V gene: TRBV7-9
J gene: TRBJ2-3
CDR3 protein: CASSLGLGQGAGTQYF

V gene: TRBV4-2
J gene: TRBJ1-1
CDR3 protein: CASSQDGGSMNTEAFF

V gene: TRBV5-1
J gene: TRBJ2-7
CDR3 protein: CASRGDLDSPLKDF

V gene: TRBV11-1
J gene: TRBJ1-5
CDR3 protein: CASSLARGQVGGNQPQHF

V gene: TRBV12-3/TRBV12-4
J gene: TRBJ2-2
CDR3 protein: CASITGDNTGELFF

V gene: TRBV12-5
J gene: TRBJ2-1
CDR3 protein: CASGSGLLSYNEQFF

V gene: TRBV7-9
J gene: TRBJ1-1
CDR3 protein: CASSLWGEDTEAFF

V gene: TRBV20-1
J gene: TRBJ2-7
CDR3 protein: CSAGGTWAPYEQYF

V gene: TRBV27
J gene: TRBJ2-7
CDR3 protein: CAINEGNEQYF

V gene: TRBV6-1
J gene: TRBJ2-3
CDR3 protein: CASRDRGVPTDTQYF

V gene: TRBV5-1
J gene: TRBJ1-2
CDR3 protein: CASSLDRTGALTNYGYTF

V gene: TRBV4-1
J gene: TRBJ2-7
CDR3 protein: CASSQEGSGSAYEQYF

V gene: TRBV20-1
J gene: TRBJ1-3
CDR3 protein: CSARGPISGNTIYF

V gene: TRBV3-1
J gene: TRBJ1-1
CDR3 protein: CASSQVVSVRAFF

V gene: TRBV20-1
J gene: TRBJ2-7
CDR3 protein: CSGIAPGQGAYEQYF

V gene: TRBV3-1
J gene: TRBJ1-4
CDR3 protein: CASSQAGAQGQLFF

V gene: TRBV7-9
J gene: TRBJ1-3
CDR3 protein: CASSHSSGNTIYF

V gene: TRBV28
J gene: TRBJ2-3
CDR3 protein: CASCLSPGVTGDTQYF

V gene: TRBV20-1
J gene: TRBJ2-1
CDR3 protein: CSAMGLAGMLGYNEQFF

V gene: TRBV4-3
J gene: TRBJ1-2
CDR3 protein: CASSQEAEGHTF

V gene: TRBV11-2
J gene: TRBJ2-7
CDR3 protein: CASSLGAGHLYEQYF

V gene: TRBV12-3/TRBV12-4
J gene: TRBJ2-5
CDR3 protein: CASSPWGRGLQETQYF

V gene: TRBV7-9
J gene: TRBJ1-4
CDR3 protein: CASSLARANNEKLFF

V gene: TRBV27
J gene: TRBJ1-5
CDR3 protein: CASSSIQGRSQPQHF

V gene: TRBV6-1
J gene: TRBJ1-6
CDR3 protein: CASSERGVSRWSPLHF

V gene: TRBV20-1
J gene: TRBJ2-1
CDR3 protein: CSAGDSSSYNEQFF

V gene: TRBV19
J gene: TRBJ2-7
CDR3 protein: CASSIEGTRPYEQYF

V gene: TRBV10-1
J gene: TRBJ2-1
CDR3 protein: CASSDPGGNEQFF

V gene: TRBV7-9
J gene: TRBJ1-3
CDR3 protein: CASSLVLGNTIYF

V gene: TRBV14
J gene: TRBJ2-7
CDR3 protein: CASSQAGQIYEQYF

V gene: TRBV28
J gene: TRBJ1-5
CDR3 protein: CASRQGGQPQHF

V gene: TRBV7-2
J gene: TRBJ2-1
CDR3 protein: CASTPSPYTEQFF

V gene: TRBV7-6
J gene: TRBJ2-3
CDR3 protein: CASSSRILLAGGTDTQYF

V gene: TRBV4-1
J gene: TRBJ2-7
CDR3 protein: CASSHPSRSGEQYF

V gene: TRBV11-2
J gene: TRBJ2-2
CDR3 protein: CASSSGTGPNTGELFF

V gene: TRBV6-1
J gene: TRBJ2-1
CDR3 protein: CASRQAGGIYNEQFF

V gene: TRBV15
J gene: TRBJ1-1
CDR3 protein: CATRSPGGEAFF

V gene: TRBV7-2
J gene: TRBJ2-1
CDR3 protein: CASTPGDNEQFF

V gene: TRBV25-1
J gene: TRBJ2-3
CDR3 protein: CASRGLGGGSLTQYF

V gene: TRBV28
J gene: TRBJ2-3
CDR3 protein: CASSYPLEDKESTDTQYF

V gene: TRBV2
J gene: TRBJ2-3
CDR3 protein: CASKRDRGRTDTQYF

V gene: TRBV5-6
J gene: TRBJ1-1
CDR3 protein: CASSLGGRDTEAFF

V gene: TRBV6-2/TRBV6-3
J gene: TRBJ2-7
CDR3 protein: CASTKMRDSSEQYF

V gene: TRBV5-1
J gene: TRBJ1-1
CDR3 protein: CASSLDEGANTEAFF

V gene: TRBV30
J gene: TRBJ1-3
CDR3 protein: CAWSWLRSGNTIYF

V gene: TRBV3-1
J gene: TRBJ1-5
CDR3 protein: CASSHSQGFSNQPQHF